The rows below give T cell receptor beta chains drawn from one sample of a study of Ad26.COV2.S vaccination and SARS-CoV-2 variants. Clones were read by immunoSEQ multiplex PCR, and TCRdb kept only the in-frame ones, dropping some. The sample lists about 350,000 clones; roughly 90% were seen once. The sequenced sample was peripheral blood, obtained in a trial of Ad26.COV2.S vaccine versus placebo. These receptors originate from a person between 18 and 65 years old who received the Ad26.COV2.S COVID-19 vaccine or a placebo. Each CDR3 is given with its conserved first and last residue. D genes are given only for firm matches. Some rows mark clone size as missing; the rest say once, few, many or name a class of expanded clone.

V	D	J	size	DNA	CDR3
TRBV7-2	NA	TRBJ2-1	NA	TGTGCCAGCAGCTTAGTGGGGGCGGGAGTGGGAAATGAGCAGTTCTTC	CASSLVGAGVGNEQFF
TRBV19	NA	TRBJ1-2	NA	TGTGCCAGTAGTTCGCAGGGTGCCAATGGCTACACCTTC	CASSSQGANGYTF
TRBV6-5	TRBD2	TRBJ2-2	NA	TGTGCCAGCAGTTACGATGCGGGACTACGCACCGGGGAGCTGTTTTTT	CASSYDAGLRTGELFF
TRBV29-1	NA	TRBJ2-1	NA	TGCAGCGTTGATAGGCTCTCGAACAATGAGCAGTTCTTC	CSVDRLSNNEQFF
TRBV24-1	NA	TRBJ2-7	NA	TGTGCCACCAGTGGTTCGGCAAGTCGCGAGCAGTACTTC	CATSGSASREQYF
TRBV28	TRBD2	TRBJ2-7	NA	TGTGCCAGCAGTTTTTACTTTGGGGCTGGGGTAGCGGGAAGAAGCTACGAGCAGTACTTC	CASSFYFGAGVAGRSYEQYF
TRBV28	NA	TRBJ1-3	NA	TGTGCCAGCAGTTTAGCAGGGGCTGGAAACACCATATATTTT	CASSLAGAGNTIYF
TRBV2	TRBD1	TRBJ2-2	once	TGTGCCAGCAATGGACAGGGGCGCACCGGGGAGCTGTTTTTT	CASNGQGRTGELFF
TRBV5-4	NA	TRBJ1-2	once	TGTGCCAGCAGCTTGGTGGGGGGCATTAACTATGGCTACACCTTC	CASSLVGGINYGYTF
TRBV3-1/TRBV3-2	NA	TRBJ1-1	once	TGTGCCAGCAGCCTGGAGGACACTGAAGCTTTCTTT	CASSLEDTEAFF
TRBV7-9	NA	TRBJ1-3	NA	TGTGCCAGCAGCTTAACAGGCAAAGTAGGAAACACCATATATTTT	CASSLTGKVGNTIYF
TRBV9	TRBD2	TRBJ2-3	NA	TGTGCCAGCAGCGTCTATCCACTAGCGGGAGGCGCAGATACGCAGTATTTT	CASSVYPLAGGADTQYF
TRBV11-2	TRBD2	TRBJ2-3	NA	TGTGCCAGCAGCTTCGGACTAGGCTCAGATACGCAGTATTTT	CASSFGLGSDTQYF